This section outlines one T cell receptor (beta chain) sequence together with its context. Its specificity is not known. This sample was included in a study of cytomegalovirus exposure and HLA in healthy donors. Findings and caveats of the study: According to an earlier analysis, most TCR beta V segments yielded productive rearrangements about 87% or about 30% of the time. TCR beta chains numbering approximately 150 were designated cytomegalovirus-associated.

The CDR3 runs to 14 residues. Trimming shortened V by 5 bases and J by 5 bases, and 13 bases separated the two germline ends. Germline-derived CDR1 and CDR2 are SEHNR and FQNEAQ (reference sequence). Researchers ran the PCR with 60 Vbeta and 13 Jbeta primers. TCRdb's table, derived via immunoSEQ multiplex PCR, lists solely in-frame clones and lacks some. The repertoire consists of about 160,000 clones, with roughly 77% occurring once and the leading ten covering around 2.1%. This sequence joins TRBV7-9 and TRBJ1-5; tentative D call: TRBD1 (5 bases). What was sequenced was PBMCs. The sequence was collected from a man aged 50 or older in good health and CMV-seropositive. DNA of the CDR3: TGTGCCAGCAGCCCGGGGGTTCCCGATCAGCCCCAGCATTTT. Translated: CASSPGVPDQPQHF.